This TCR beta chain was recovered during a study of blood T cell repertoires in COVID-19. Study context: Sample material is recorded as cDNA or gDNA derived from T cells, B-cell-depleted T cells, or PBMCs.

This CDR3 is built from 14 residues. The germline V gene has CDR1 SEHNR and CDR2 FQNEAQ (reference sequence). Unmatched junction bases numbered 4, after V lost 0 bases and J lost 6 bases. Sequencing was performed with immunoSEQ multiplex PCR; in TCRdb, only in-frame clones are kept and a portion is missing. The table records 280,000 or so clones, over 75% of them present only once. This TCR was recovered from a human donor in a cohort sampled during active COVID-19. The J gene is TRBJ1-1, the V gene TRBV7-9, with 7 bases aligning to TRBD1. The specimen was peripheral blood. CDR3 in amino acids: CASSLAGGASEAFF. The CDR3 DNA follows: TGTGCCAGCAGCTTAGCAGGGGGCGCATCTGAAGCTTTCTTT.